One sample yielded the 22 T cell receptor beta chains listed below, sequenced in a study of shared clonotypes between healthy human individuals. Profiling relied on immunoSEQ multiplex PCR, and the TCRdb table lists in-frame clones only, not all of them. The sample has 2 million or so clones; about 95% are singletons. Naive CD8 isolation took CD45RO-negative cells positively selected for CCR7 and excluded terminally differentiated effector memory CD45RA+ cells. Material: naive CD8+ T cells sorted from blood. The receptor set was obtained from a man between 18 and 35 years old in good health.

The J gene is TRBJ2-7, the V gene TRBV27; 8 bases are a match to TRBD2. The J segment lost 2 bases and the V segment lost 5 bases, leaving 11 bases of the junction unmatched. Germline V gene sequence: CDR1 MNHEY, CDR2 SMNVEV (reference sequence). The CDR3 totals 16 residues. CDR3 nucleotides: TGTGCCAGCAGTGTCTCCACTAGCGGAGTAACCTACGAGCAGTACTTC. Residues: CASSVSTSGVTYEQYF.

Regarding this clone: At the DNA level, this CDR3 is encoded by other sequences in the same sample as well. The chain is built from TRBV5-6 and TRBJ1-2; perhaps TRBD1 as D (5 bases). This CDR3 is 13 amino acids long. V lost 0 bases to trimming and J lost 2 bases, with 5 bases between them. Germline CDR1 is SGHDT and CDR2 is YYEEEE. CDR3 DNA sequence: TGTGCCAGCAGCTTGGAGGGGAACTATGGCTACACCTTC. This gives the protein CASSLEGNYGYTF.

The CDR3, as DNA: TGTGCCTGGCTCCCTGGGGGATCCGAGCAGTACTTC. Protein product: CAWLPGGSEQYF. This chain links TRBV30 with TRBJ2-7; D tentatively reads TRBD1 or TRBD2 (5 bases each). V was pared by 5 bases and J by 6 bases, with 14 bases between. The length of the CDR3 is 12 residues. Germline lookup yields CDR1 GTSNPN and CDR2 SVGIG (reference sequence).

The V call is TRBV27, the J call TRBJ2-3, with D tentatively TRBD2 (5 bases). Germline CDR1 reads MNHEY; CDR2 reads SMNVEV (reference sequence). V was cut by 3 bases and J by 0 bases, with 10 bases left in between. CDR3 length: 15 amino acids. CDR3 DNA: TGTGCCAGCAGTTTTTTAGCGCCTAGCACAGATACGCAGTATTTT. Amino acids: CASSFLAPSTDTQYF.

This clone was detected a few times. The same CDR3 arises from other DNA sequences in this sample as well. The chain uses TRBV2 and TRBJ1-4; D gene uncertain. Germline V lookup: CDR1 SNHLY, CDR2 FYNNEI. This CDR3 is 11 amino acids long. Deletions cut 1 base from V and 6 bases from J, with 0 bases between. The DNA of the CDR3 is TGTGCCAGCAGTGAAGATGAAAAACTGTTTTTT. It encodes CASSEDEKLFF.

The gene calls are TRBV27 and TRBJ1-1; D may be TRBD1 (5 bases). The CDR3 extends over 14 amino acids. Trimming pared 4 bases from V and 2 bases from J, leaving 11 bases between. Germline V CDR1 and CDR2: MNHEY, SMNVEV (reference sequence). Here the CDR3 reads CASSWRGLNTEAFF. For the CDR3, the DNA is TGTGCCAGCAGTTGGCGGGGGTTAAACACTGAAGCTTTCTTT.

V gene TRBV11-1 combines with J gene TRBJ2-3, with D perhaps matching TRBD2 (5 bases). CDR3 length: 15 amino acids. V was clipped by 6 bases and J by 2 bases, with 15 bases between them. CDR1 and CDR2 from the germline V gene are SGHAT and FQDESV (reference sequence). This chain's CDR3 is CASSLPRGHTDTQYF. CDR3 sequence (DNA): TGTGCCAGCAGTTTACCCCGGGGTCACACAGATACGCAGTATTTT.

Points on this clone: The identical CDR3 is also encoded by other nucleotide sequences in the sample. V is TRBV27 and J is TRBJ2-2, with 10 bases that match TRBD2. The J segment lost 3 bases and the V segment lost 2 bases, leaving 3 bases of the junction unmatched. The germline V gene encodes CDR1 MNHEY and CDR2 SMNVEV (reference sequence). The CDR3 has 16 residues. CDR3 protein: CASSLRTSGYTGELFF. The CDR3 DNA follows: TGTGCCAGCAGTTTACGGACTAGCGGCTACACCGGGGAGCTGTTTTTT.

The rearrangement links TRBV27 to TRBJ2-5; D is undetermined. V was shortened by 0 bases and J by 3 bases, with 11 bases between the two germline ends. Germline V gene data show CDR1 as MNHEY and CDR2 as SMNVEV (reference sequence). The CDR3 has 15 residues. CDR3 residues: CASSLSVLNEETQYF. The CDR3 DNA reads TGTGCCAGCAGTTTATCGGTTCTAAATGAAGAGACCCAGTACTTC.

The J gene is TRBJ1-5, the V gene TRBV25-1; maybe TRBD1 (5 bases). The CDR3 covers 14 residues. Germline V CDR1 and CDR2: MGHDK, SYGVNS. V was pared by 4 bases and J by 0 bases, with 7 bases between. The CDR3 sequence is CASSGQGSNQPQHF. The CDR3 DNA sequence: TGTGCCAGCAGTGGGCAGGGTAGCAATCAGCCCCAGCATTTT. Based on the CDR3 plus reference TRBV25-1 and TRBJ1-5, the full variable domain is EADIYQTPRYLVIGTGKKITLECSQTMGHDKMYWYQQDPGMELHLIHYSYGVNSTEKGDLSSESTVSRIRTEHFPLTLESARPSHTSQYLCASSGQGSNQPQHFGDGTRLSIL.

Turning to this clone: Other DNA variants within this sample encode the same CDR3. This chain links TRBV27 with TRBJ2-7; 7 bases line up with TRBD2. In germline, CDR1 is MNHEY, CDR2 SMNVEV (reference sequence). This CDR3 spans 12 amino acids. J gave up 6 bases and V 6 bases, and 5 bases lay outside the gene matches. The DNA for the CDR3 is TGTGCCAGCAGCTTTCCGGGGGGCGAGCAGTACTTC. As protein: CASSFPGGEQYF.

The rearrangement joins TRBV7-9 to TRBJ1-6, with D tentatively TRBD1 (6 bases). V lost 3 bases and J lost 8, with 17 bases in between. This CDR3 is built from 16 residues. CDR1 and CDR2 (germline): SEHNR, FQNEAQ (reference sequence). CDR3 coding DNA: TGTGCCAGCAGCTTTAGCGGGGGCGGCCAATATTCACCCCTCCACTTT. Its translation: CASSFSGGGQYSPLHF.

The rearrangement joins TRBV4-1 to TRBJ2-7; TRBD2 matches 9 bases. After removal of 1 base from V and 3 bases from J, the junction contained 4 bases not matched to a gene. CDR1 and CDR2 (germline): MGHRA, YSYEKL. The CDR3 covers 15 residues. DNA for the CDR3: TGCGCCAGCAGCCAAGTTTCGACTAGCGGCTACGAGCAGTACTTC. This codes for CASSQVSTSGYEQYF.

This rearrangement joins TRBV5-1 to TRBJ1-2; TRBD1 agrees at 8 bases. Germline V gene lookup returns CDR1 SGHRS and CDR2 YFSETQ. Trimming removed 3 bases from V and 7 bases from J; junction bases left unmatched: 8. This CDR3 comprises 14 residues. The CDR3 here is CASSYMTGDSGYTF. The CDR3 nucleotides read TGCGCCAGCAGCTATATGACAGGGGATAGTGGCTACACCTTC.

The CDR3 is CASSRGSEQFF. The DNA for the CDR3 is TGTGCCAGCAGCAGGGGGAGTGAGCAGTTCTTC. The chain employs TRBV27 and TRBJ2-1; 7 nucleotides align to TRBD1. V was pared by 6 bases and J by 9 bases, with 2 bases of the junction left unmatched. Germline V gene sequence: CDR1 MNHEY, CDR2 SMNVEV (reference sequence). CDR3 length: 11 amino acids.

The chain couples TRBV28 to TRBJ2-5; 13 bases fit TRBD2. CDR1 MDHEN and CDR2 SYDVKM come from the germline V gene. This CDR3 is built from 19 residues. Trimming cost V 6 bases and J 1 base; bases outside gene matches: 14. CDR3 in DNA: TGTGCCAGCAGCCGTAACCCCGGACTAGCGGGGGAGTTCCAAGAGACCCAGTACTTC. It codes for CASSRNPGLAGEFQETQYF. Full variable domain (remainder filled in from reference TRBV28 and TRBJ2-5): DVKVTQSSRYLVKRTGEKVFLECVQDMDHENMFWYRQDPGLGLRLIYFSYDVKMKEKGDIPEGYSVSREKKERFSLILESASTNQTSMYLCASSRNPGLAGEFQETQYFGPGTRLLVL.

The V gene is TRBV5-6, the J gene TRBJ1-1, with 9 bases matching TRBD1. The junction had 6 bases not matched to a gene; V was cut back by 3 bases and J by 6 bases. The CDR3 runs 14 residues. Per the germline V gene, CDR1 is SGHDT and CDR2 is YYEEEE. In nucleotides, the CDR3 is TGTGCCAGCAGCTCCGGGACAGGGATCGCTGAAGCTTTCTTT. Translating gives CASSSGTGIAEAFF.

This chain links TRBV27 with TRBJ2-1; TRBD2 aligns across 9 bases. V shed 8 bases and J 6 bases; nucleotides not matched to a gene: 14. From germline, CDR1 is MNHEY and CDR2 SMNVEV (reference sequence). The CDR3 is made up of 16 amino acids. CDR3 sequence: CASFFGGTSSINEQFF. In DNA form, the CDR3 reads TGTGCCAGCTTCTTTGGGGGGACTAGCTCTATCAATGAGCAGTTCTTC.

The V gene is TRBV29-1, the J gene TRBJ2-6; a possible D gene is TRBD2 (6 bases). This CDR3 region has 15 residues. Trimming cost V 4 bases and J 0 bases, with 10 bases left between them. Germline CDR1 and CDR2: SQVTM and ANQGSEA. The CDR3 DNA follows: TGCAGCGTTGCGGGGGAAGGCTCTGGGGCCAACGTCCTGACTTTC. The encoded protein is CSVAGEGSGANVLTF.

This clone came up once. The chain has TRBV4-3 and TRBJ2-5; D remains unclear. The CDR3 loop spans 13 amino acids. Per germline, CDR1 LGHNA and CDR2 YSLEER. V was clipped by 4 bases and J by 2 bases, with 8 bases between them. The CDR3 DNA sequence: TGCGCCAGCAGCCTAGGCCGACAAGAGACCCAGTACTTC. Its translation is CASSLGRQETQYF.

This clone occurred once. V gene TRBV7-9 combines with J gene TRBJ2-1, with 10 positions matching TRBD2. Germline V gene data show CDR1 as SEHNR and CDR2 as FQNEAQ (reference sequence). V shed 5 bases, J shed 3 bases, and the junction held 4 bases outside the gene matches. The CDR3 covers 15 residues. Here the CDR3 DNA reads TGTGCCAGCAGCGTAGGACTAGCGGTCTACAATGAGCAGTTCTTC. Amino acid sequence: CASSVGLAVYNEQFF.

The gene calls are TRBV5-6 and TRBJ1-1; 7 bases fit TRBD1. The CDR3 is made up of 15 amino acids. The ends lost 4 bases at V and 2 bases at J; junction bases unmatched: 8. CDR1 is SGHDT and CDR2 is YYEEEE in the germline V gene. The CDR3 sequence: CASSTWGQINTEAFF. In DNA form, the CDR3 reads TGTGCCAGCAGCACCTGGGGACAGATCAACACTGAAGCTTTCTTT.